The 10 T cell receptor beta chains below were found in one sample sequenced in a study of blood T cells in healthy people across ages. It was with a sample-barcoded 5' primer and a J-beta primer mix that a second PCR of roughly 7 to 11 cycles was run. TCRdb called the 5' RACE reads again in MiXCR, with one record for every CDR3 protein. The sample shows about 810,000 distinct CDR3 sequences, roughly 40% of them seen only once. Input material: blood. All receptors come from a man between 18 and 35 years old in good health.

The V gene is TRBV18, the J gene TRBJ1-3; D is perhaps TRBD1 (6 bases). V lost 3 bases, J lost 0 bases, and 15 bases lay in between. The CDR3 has 17 amino acids. CDR1 is KGHSH, CDR2 LQKENI, per germline. In nucleotides, the CDR3 is TGTGCCAGCTCACCGACTACAGACAGGAGCTCTGGAAACACCATATATTTT. This encodes CASSPTTDRSSGNTIYF.

This chain connects TRBV28 to TRBJ1-5; TRBD1 aligns across 7 bases. The V gene end was trimmed by 6 bases and the J gene end by 1 base; junction bases not matched to a gene: 6. CDR3 length equals 15 residues. The germline V gene encodes CDR1 MDHEN and CDR2 SYDVKM. In DNA, the CDR3 is TGTGCCAGCAGCTACGGACAGGCCAGCAATCAGCCCCAGCATTTT. Its translation: CASSYGQASNQPQHF.

Only a few counts were recorded for this clonotype. The rearrangement links TRBV20-1 to TRBJ1-4; 7 positions match TRBD1. Per the germline V gene, CDR1 is DFQATT and CDR2 is SNEGSKA (reference sequence). The CDR3 loop spans 13 amino acids. The V and J ends lost 6 bases and 8 bases, in that order; junction bases with no gene match: 9. DNA for the CDR3: TGCAGTGCCCTGGGAGGGGGCAGGGAAAAACTGTTTTTT. This gives the protein CSALGGGREKLFF.

The chain combines TRBV12-3 or TRBV12-4 with TRBJ2-5; no clear D gene. The CDR3 extends over 13 amino acids. V was clipped by 6 bases and J by 2 bases, with 10 bases between them. The CDR3 nucleotides read TGTGCCAGCAGCTCGTGGGAACAAGAGACCCAGTACTTC. Encoded protein: CASSSWEQETQYF.

The chain employs TRBV6-2 or TRBV6-3 and TRBJ1-1; TRBD1 might be the D (6 bases). Between the trimmed V and J ends, which lost 2 bases and 3 bases, there was a span of 16 bases. This CDR3 is 16 amino acids long. The germline V gene has CDR1 MNHEY and CDR2 SVGEGT. The CDR3 DNA follows: TGTGCCAGCAGTTACCCGTCAGGACAGTTCGACACTGAAGCTTTCTTT. Translation gives CASSYPSGQFDTEAFF.

The V and J genes are TRBV24-1 and TRBJ2-7; no definite D call. The CDR3 totals 12 residues. The V and J ends lost 5 bases and 7 bases respectively, with 11 bases between them. From germline, CDR1 is KGHDR and CDR2 SFDVKD. The CDR3 DNA follows: TGTGCCACCAGTGGCCTCGACAATGAGCAGTACTTC. It translates to CATSGLDNEQYF.

CDR3 DNA sequence: TGTGCCAGTAAGGATGGGCACCGGAACACTGAAGCTTTCTTT. Its protein is CASKDGHRNTEAFF. The chain combines TRBV6-5 with TRBJ1-1; D ambiguous. With 9 bases removed from V and 1 base from J, the gap between germline ends came to 15 bases. The CDR3 sequence is 14 residues long. The V gene's germline CDR1 is MNHEY and CDR2 SVGAGI.

This clonotype appeared a few times. The chain uses TRBV20-1 and TRBJ2-1, with 15 bases fitting TRBD2. Per germline, CDR1 DFQATT and CDR2 SNEGSKA (reference sequence). V shed 2 bases and J 5 bases; nucleotides not matched to a gene: 4. This CDR3 region has 16 residues. The CDR3: CSARSRTSGGDNEQFF. Written as DNA, the CDR3 is TGCAGTGCTAGATCTAGGACTAGCGGGGGGGACAATGAGCAGTTCTTC.

The sample holds a few counts of this clonotype. The chain employs TRBV20-1 and TRBJ2-1; D unclear. The germline V and J ends were trimmed by 0 bases and 6 bases, with 15 bases remaining between them. The CDR3 totals 15 residues. The germline gives CDR1 DFQATT, CDR2 SNEGSKA (reference sequence). CDR3 sequence: CSARDRRLVGNEQFF. The CDR3 bases are TGCAGTGCTAGAGATCGCCGGTTAGTGGGCAATGAGCAGTTCTTC.

This clonotype was seen ten or more times. The J gene is TRBJ2-1, the V gene TRBV29-1; D is undetermined. The CDR3 covers 11 residues. The germline V gene has CDR1 SQVTM and CDR2 ANQGSEA. V lost 2 bases and J 12 bases, leaving 11 bases between the germline ends. Here the CDR3 reads CSVESMGVQFF. The CDR3 DNA is TGCAGCGTTGAATCAATGGGTGTGCAGTTCTTC.